This TCR beta chain was sequenced in a study of T cell responses to AZD1222 COVID-19 vaccine. Study-wide results and limits: Elevations in Spike-specific TCR breadth and depth followed administration of two AZD1222 doses. All repertoire sampling was performed exclusively after the peak T cell response. Clonal diversity was possibly underestimated, and white British individuals and females predominated among donors. Seropositive at baseline were only a handful of AZD1222 recipients.

The CDR3 spans 13 residues. The V gene lost 5 bases and the J gene lost 4 bases, with 14 bases spanning the gap. Germline V CDR1 and CDR2: GTSNPN, SVGIG (reference sequence). Sequencing used immunoSEQ multiplex PCR; TCRdb keeps in-frame clones, though not all of them. The sample shows over 85,000 clones, around 90% of them seen only once. About this clone: Antigen unknown.

The source of this sequence is an adult who received the AZD1222 COVID-19 vaccine. The sample here was peripheral blood, taken 28 days after the second AZD1222 dose. The gene calls are TRBV30 and TRBJ1-1; D is ambiguous. The CDR3 DNA reads TGTGCCTGGGCCTTAGGACTGGGCACTGAAGCTTTCTTT. This codes for CAWALGLGTEAFF.